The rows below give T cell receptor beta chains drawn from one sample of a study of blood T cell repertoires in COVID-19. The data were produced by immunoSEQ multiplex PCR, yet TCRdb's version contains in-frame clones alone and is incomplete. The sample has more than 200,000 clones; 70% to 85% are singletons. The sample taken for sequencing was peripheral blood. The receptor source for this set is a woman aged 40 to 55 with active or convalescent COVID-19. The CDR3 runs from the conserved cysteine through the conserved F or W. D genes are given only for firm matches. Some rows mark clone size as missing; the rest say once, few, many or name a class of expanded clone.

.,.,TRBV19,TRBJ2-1,TGTGCCAGTAGTATAAAGAGAGGAGGACCCACCAATGAGCAGTTCTTC,CASSIKRGGPTNEQFF
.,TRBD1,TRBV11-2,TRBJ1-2,TGTGCCAGCACCCCTATCCTCCCCGGGACAGGGGGTGGCTACACCTTC,CASTPILPGTGGGYTF
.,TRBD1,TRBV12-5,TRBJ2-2,TGTGCTAGTGGTTCGGGACAGGGGAACACCGGGGAGCTGTTTTTT,CASGSGQGNTGELFF
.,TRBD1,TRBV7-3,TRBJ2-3,TGTGCCAGCAGCTTACAGAGGGGGCTCCAGGGGGATACGCAGTATTTT,CASSLQRGLQGDTQYF
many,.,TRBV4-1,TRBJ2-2,TGCGCCAGCAGCCAAGATCTTGGGGAGCTGTTTTTT,CASSQDLGELFF
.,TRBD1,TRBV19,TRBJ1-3,TGTGCCAGTGCGACAGGGAGAGGTGGAAACACCATATATTTT,CASATGRGGNTIYF
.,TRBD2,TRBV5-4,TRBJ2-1,TGTGCCAGCAGCTTGGCCGAGCGGGGATTCAACAATGAGCAGTTCTTC,CASSLAERGFNNEQFF
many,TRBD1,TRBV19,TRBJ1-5,TGTGCCAGTGCCTTAGCTCGGCAGGGGGTATGGCCCCAGCATTTT,CASALARQGVWPQHF
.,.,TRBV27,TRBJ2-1,TGTGCCAGCAGTTTAAAGTCAGGAATCAGCTCCTACAATGAGCAGTTCTTC,CASSLKSGISSYNEQFF
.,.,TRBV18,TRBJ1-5,TGTGCCAGCTCACGAGCCCGGGGTAGCAATCAGCCCCAGCATTTT,CASSRARGSNQPQHF
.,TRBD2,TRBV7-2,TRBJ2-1,TGTGCCAGCAGCTTAGCGCTAGAGCGGGGGGGAGGTTACAATGAGCAGTTCTTC,CASSLALERGGGYNEQFF
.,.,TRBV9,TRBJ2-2,TGTGCCAGCAGCGTGAACAGAGACACGAACACCGGGGAGCTGTTTTTT,CASSVNRDTNTGELFF
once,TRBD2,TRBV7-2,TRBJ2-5,TGTGCCAGCAGCTTATCGGGGGGGTCGAGGCAAGAGACCCAGTACTTC,CASSLSGGSRQETQYF
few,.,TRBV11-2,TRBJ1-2,TGTGCCAGCAGCTTAGGGCAGGGATATGGCTACACCTTC,CASSLGQGYGYTF
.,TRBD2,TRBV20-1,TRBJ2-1,TGCAGTGCTAGTGGACTAGCGGGTTCCTACAATGAGCAGTTCTTC,CSASGLAGSYNEQFF
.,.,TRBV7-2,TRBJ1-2,TGTGCCAGCAGCTTATCGGGTATAGGGGGCTATGGCTACACCTTC,CASSLSGIGGYGYTF
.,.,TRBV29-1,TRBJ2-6,TGCAGCGTTGAAGGTTCGGTAAGGAGCTCTGGGGCCAACGTCCTGACTTTC,CSVEGSVRSSGANVLTF
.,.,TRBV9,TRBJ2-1,TGTGCCAGCAGCGTAGCACGGGGGTACAACAATGAGCAGTTCTTC,CASSVARGYNNEQFF
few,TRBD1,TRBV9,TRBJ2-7,TGTGCCAGCAGCGAGGCGGCGCGGACAGGGGTTAAGCACGAGCAGTACTTC,CASSEAARTGVKHEQYF
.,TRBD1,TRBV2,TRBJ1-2,TGTGCCAGCGGGGGACAGACTAACTATGGCTACACCTTC,CASGGQTNYGYTF
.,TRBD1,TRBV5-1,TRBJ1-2,TGCGCCAGCAGCCCTTCGGAGCAGGGGGCTTATGGCTACACCTTC,CASSPSEQGAYGYTF
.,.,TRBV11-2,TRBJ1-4,TGTGCCAGCAGCCCGCTCAGGGGTTTTAATGAAAAACTGTTTTTT,CASSPLRGFNEKLFF
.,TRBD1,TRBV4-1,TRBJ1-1,TGCGCCAGCAGCCAGATCTTGACAGGGGGGAGCACTGAAGCTTTCTTT,CASSQILTGGSTEAFF
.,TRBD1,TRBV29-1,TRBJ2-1,TGCAGCGTTTTTTCTACCGGGACAGGGGGTGATGAGCAGTTCTTC,CSVFSTGTGGDEQFF
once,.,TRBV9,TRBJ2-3,TGTGCCAGCAGCGTAGTGGGCGCAGATACGCAGTATTTT,CASSVVGADTQYF
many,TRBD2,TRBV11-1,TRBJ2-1,TGTGCCAGCAGCTCGGCGGGGGGATTGGAGCAGTTCTTC,CASSSAGGLEQFF
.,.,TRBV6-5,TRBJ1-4,TGTGCCAGCCTGCCATCCGGGACACTTGGTGAAAAACTGTTTTTT,CASLPSGTLGEKLFF
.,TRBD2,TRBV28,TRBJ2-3,TGTGCCAGCAGTCTACCGGGACTAGGAACAGATACGCAGTATTTT,CASSLPGLGTDTQYF
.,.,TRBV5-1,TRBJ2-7,TGCGCCAGCAGCTTGGATACGGGCGAGCAGTACTTC,CASSLDTGEQYF
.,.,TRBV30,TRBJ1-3,TGTGCCTGGATGAGGATTAGAAACACCATATATTTT,CAWMRIRNTIYF